This T cell receptor beta chain appears in the sequencing data of a study of T cells after yellow fever vaccination. Study-level background: Researchers used SMART-Seq v4 Ultra Low Input to prepare fractions that had low cell numbers. Study observations and caveats: FACS-sorted repertoires could contain abundant clonotypes contaminating from the bulk population. Peaking on day 5 versus 15, the secondary response was faster but weaker. Clonotypes found in both CD4 and CD8 compartments made up a small share.

Each CDR3 protein gets one entry after TCRdb re-called the 5' RACE reads with MiXCR. The table shows about 300,000 distinct CDR3 sequences, with 7.5% to 9.5% occurring only once. This clonotype was observed a few times. Its antigen remains unidentified. Deletions cut 0 bases from V and 10 bases from J, with 13 bases between. Germline V gene sequence: CDR1 WNHNN, CDR2 SYGVQD (reference sequence). The CDR3 length is 14 residues. The TCR originated in a young man who received the YFV17D yellow fever vaccine. Sequences were derived from CD4+ T cells sorted from PBMCs, sampled 5 days after the yellow fever booster vaccination. The chain employs TRBV10-1 and TRBJ2-1; D is undetermined. Written as DNA, the CDR3 is TGCGCCAGCAGTGAGTCGAATTCGGTTCGGGAGCAGTTCTTC. Its protein is CASSESNSVREQFF.